These T cell receptor beta chains were read from a single sample in a study of blood T cell repertoires in COVID-19. The repertoire was sequenced with immunoSEQ multiplex PCR; TCRdb's copy has only in-frame clones and lacks some. The data hold some 300,000 clones, with around 88% observed a single time. The specimen was peripheral blood. The receptor set was obtained from a woman under 40 who had recovered from COVID-19. Both conserved end residues are part of each CDR3. A D gene is named only where the DNA matches it firmly. Clone size is stated in some rows and not others, as once, few, many or a class when expanded.

j_call clone_size d_call v_call cdr3_aa cdr3_nt
TRBJ2-2 NA NA TRBV4-3 CASSQEPGTNTGELFF TGCGCCAGCAGCCAGGAGCCGGGAACAAACACCGGGGAGCTGTTTTTT
TRBJ1-1 NA NA TRBV5-1 CASSLLERDTEAFF TGCGCCAGCAGCTTGTTGGAGAGGGACACTGAAGCTTTCTTT
TRBJ1-1 NA NA TRBV5-4 CASSRNTGNTEAFF TGTGCCAGCAGCCGTAATACAGGGAACACTGAAGCTTTCTTT
TRBJ1-6 NA NA TRBV2 CASSESRVGSPLHF TGTGCCAGCAGTGAATCCAGGGTGGGTTCACCCCTCCACTTT
TRBJ2-4 NA NA TRBV11-3 CASSLCLGRQNIQYF TGTGCCAGCAGCTTATGTTTGGGGAGGCAAAACATTCAGTACTTC
TRBJ1-4 once NA TRBV10-3 CAISDQSGEKLFF TGTGCCATCAGTGACCAATCGGGGGAAAAACTGTTTTTT
TRBJ2-1 NA NA TRBV21-1 CASSKARADYSYNEQFF TGTGCCAGCAGCAAAGCGCGAGCGGACTACTCCTACAATGAGCAGTTCTTC
TRBJ2-7 NA TRBD2 TRBV5-4 CASSGSGGWEQYF TGTGCCAGCAGCGGTAGCGGGGGGTGGGAGCAGTACTTC
TRBJ1-2 NA NA TRBV12-3/TRBV12-4 CASSLGGIGYTF TGTGCCAGCAGTTTGGGGGGGATCGGCTACACCTTC
TRBJ2-2 NA TRBD2 TRBV5-6 CASSLWTSGVGGELFF TGTGCCAGCAGCCTCTGGACTAGCGGGGTTGGCGGGGAGCTGTTTTTT
TRBJ1-1 NA TRBD1 TRBV7-2 CASSSQTGAEAFF TGTGCCAGCAGCTCTCAGACAGGGGCAGAAGCTTTCTTT
TRBJ2-3 NA NA TRBV11-3 CASSLVGSRTDTQYF TGTGCCAGCAGCTTAGTTGGGAGTCGCACAGATACGCAGTATTTT
TRBJ2-7 NA TRBD2 TRBV6-2/TRBV6-3 CASSGRGHEQYF TGTGCCAGCAGTGGGAGGGGCCACGAGCAGTACTTC
TRBJ2-5 NA TRBD1 TRBV5-1 CASSLGQGLAETQYF TGCGCCAGCAGCTTAGGACAGGGTTTAGCGGAGACCCAGTACTTC
TRBJ2-2 NA NA TRBV14 CASSHGHLAGELFF TGTGCCAGCAGCCACGGACATCTGGCCGGGGAGCTGTTTTTT
TRBJ1-2 NA TRBD1 TRBV6-5 CASSRDRDASGYTF TGTGCCAGCAGCCGGGACAGGGATGCGTCTGGCTACACCTTC
TRBJ2-1 NA TRBD1 TRBV2 CASSADRANEQFF TGTGCCAGCAGCGCCGACAGGGCCAATGAGCAGTTCTTC
TRBJ1-4 NA NA TRBV4-3 CASSQELGGGEKLFF TGCGCCAGCAGCCAAGAATTAGGGGGTGGAGAAAAACTGTTTTTT
TRBJ2-7 NA NA TRBV5-4 CASSSYREPYEQYF TGTGCCAGCAGCTCATACAGGGAGCCCTACGAGCAGTACTTC
TRBJ1-1 NA TRBD1 TRBV18 CASSKEQGGVNTEAFF TGTGCCAGCTCAAAAGAACAGGGGGGGGTGAACACTGAAGCTTTCTTT
TRBJ2-7 NA NA TRBV7-9 CASSLYTGSYEQYF TGTGCCAGCAGCTTATATACTGGCTCCTACGAGCAGTACTTC
TRBJ2-1 NA NA TRBV12-2 CASRFRDNTYNEQFF TGTGCAAGTCGCTTCCGGGACAACACCTACAATGAGCAGTTCTTC
TRBJ1-4 NA TRBD1 TRBV4-3 CASSRPGQGDEKLFF TGCGCCAGCAGCCGTCCGGGACAGGGGGATGAAAAACTGTTTTTT
TRBJ1-6 few NA TRBV27 CASSGDYIGSPLHF TGTGCCAGCAGTGGGGACTACATCGGGTCACCCCTCCACTTT
TRBJ1-4 once TRBD1 TRBV5-1 CASSSSVGQDEKLFF TGCGCCAGCAGCTCGTCTGTAGGACAGGATGAAAAACTGTTTTTT
TRBJ2-3 NA NA TRBV19 CASSISSYSTDTQYF TGTGCCAGTAGTATTAGCAGTTATAGCACAGATACGCAGTATTTT
TRBJ2-3 NA TRBD2 TRBV5-1 CASSKGTLAGGRPDTQYF TGCGCCAGCAGCAAGGGGACTTTAGCGGGGGGGCGGCCAGATACGCAGTATTTT
TRBJ1-2 once NA TRBV7-9 CASSLTGMDGYTF TGTGCCAGCAGCCTTACAGGGATGGATGGCTACACCTTC
TRBJ1-2 NA NA TRBV5-5 CASSRDFTYGYTF TGTGCCAGCAGTCGCGATTTCACCTATGGCTACACCTTC